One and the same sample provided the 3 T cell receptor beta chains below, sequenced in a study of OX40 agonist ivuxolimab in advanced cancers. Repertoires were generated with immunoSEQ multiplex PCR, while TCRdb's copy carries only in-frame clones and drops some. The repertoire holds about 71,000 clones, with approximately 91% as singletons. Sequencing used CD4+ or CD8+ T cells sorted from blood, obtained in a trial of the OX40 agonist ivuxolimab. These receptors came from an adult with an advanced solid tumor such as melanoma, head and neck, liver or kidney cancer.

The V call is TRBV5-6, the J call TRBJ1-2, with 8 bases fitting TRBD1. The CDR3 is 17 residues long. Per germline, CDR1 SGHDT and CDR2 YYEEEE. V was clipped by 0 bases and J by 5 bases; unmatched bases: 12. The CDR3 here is CASSLAQPRTGLYGYTF. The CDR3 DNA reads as TGTGCCAGCAGCTTGGCACAACCAAGGACAGGGCTGTATGGCTACACCTTC.

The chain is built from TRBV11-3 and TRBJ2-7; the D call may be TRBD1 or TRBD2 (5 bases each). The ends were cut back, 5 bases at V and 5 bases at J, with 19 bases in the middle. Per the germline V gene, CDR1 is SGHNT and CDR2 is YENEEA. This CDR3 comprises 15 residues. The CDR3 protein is CASSTRQRGRHEQYF. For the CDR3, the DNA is TGTGCCAGCAGCACCAGACAGCGAGGGAGACACGAGCAGTACTTC.

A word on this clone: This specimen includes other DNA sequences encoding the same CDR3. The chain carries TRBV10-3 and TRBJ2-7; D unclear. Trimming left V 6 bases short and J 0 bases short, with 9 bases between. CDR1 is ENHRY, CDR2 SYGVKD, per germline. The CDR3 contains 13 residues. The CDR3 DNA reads TGTGCCATCAGCGACCCGGCCTCCTACGAGCAGTACTTC. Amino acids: CAISDPASYEQYF.